This record covers a single TCR beta chain. The sample comes from a study of control samples from healthy donors and cancer patients. The table came from immunoSEQ multiplex PCR; TCRdb's copy has only in-frame clones and leaves some out. This sample has fewer than 200,000 clones, with 90% found just once. The CDR3 is 16 residues long. CDR1 and CDR2 from the germline V gene are SQVTM and ANQGSEA. Trimming pared 0 bases from V and 5 bases from J, leaving 18 bases between. Input material: blood. The TCR was taken from a woman aged 45-59 years in good health. The chain is built from TRBV29-1 and TRBJ2-3; D perhaps matches TRBD2 (6 bases). The DNA for the CDR3 is TGCAGCGTTGAAGAGGCCCGGGGGTCCTGGGTAGATACGCAGTATTTT. It codes for CSVEEARGSWVDTQYF.